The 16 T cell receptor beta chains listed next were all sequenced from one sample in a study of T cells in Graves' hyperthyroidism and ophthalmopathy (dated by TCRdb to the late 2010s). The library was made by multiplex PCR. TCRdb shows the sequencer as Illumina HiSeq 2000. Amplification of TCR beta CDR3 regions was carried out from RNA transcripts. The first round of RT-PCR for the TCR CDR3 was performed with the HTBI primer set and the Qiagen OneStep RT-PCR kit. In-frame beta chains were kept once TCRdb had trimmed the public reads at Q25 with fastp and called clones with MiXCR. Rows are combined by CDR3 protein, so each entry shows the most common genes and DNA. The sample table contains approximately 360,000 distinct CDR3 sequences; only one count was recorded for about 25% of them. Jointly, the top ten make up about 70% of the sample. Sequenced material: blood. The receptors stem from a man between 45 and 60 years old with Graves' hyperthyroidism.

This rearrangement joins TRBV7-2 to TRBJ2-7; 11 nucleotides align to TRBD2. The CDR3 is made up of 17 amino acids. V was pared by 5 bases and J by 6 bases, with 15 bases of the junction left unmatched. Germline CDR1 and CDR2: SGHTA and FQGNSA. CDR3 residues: CASSQDLGSGRVGEQYF. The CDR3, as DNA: TGTGCCAGCAGCCAAGATCTTGGTAGCGGGAGGGTCGGCGAGCAGTACTTC.

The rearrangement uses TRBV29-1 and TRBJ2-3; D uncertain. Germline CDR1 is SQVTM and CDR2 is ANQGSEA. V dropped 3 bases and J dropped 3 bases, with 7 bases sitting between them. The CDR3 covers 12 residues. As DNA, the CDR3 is TGCAGCGTTGACCTATCTACAGATACGCAGTATTTT. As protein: CSVDLSTDTQYF.

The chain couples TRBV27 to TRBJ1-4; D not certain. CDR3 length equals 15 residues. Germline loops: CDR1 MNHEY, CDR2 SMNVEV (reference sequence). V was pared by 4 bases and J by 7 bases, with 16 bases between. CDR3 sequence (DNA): TGTGCCAGCAGTTACGGTGGGGAGGTTCGTGAAAAACTGTTTTTT. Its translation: CASSYGGEVREKLFF.

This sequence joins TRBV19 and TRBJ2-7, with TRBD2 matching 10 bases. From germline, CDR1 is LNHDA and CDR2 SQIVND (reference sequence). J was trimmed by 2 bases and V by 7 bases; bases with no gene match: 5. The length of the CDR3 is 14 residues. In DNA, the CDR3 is TGTGCCAGTAAACCAGCGGGAGGGGCCTACGAGCAGTACTTC. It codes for CASKPAGGAYEQYF. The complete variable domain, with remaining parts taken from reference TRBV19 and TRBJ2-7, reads DGGITQSPKYLFRKEGQNVTLSCEQNLNHDAMYWYRQDPGQGLRLIYYSQIVNDFQKGDIAEGYSVSREKKESFPLTVTSAQKNPTAFYLCASKPAGGAYEQYFGPGTRLTVT.

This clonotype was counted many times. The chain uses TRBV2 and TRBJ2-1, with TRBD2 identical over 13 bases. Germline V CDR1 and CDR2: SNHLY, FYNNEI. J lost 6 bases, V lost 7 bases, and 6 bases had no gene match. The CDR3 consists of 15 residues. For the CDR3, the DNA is TGTGCCAGCAAAGGGACTAGCGGGGAGCGCAATGAGCAGTTCTTC. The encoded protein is CASKGTSGERNEQFF.

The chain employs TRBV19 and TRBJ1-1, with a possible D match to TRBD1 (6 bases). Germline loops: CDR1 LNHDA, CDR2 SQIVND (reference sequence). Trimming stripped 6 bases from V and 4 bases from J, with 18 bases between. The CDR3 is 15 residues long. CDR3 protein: CASRLRDIKSTEAFF. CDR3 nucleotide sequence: TGTGCCAGTAGACTCCGGGACATAAAGAGCACTGAAGCTTTCTTT.

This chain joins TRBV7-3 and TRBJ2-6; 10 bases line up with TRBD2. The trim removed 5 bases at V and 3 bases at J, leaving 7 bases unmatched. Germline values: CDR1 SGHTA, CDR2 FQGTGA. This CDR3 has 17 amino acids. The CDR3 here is CASSAGVAGGGANVLTF. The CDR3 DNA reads TGTGCCAGCAGCGCTGGGGTAGCGGGGGGTGGGGCCAACGTCCTGACTTTC.

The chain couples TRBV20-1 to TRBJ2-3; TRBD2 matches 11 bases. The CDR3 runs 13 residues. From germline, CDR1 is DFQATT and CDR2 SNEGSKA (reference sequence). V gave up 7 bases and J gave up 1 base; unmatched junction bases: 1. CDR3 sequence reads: CSGGLAGTDTQYF. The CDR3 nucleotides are TGCAGTGGGGGACTAGCGGGCACAGATACGCAGTATTTT.

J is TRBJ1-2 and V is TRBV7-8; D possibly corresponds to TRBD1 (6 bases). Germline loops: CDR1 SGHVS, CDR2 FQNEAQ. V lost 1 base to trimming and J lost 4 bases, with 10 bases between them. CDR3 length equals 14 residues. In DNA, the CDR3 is TGTGCCAGCAGCTTAGGGCAGGGGCTCTATGGCTACACCTTC. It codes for CASSLGQGLYGYTF.

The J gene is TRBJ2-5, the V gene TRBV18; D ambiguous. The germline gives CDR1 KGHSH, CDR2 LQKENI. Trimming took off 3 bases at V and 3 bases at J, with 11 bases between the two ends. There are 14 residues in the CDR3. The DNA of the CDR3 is TGTGCCAGCTCACCCCCAGCCTCCAAAGAGACCCAGTACTTC. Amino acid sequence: CASSPPASKETQYF.

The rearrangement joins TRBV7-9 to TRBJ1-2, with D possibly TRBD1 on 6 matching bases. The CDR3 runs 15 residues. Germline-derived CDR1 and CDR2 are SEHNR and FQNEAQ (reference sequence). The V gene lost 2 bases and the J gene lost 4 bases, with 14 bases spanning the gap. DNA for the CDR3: TGTGCCAGCAGCTTAAGGGGACAAATTACCTATGGCTACACCTTC. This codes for CASSLRGQITYGYTF.

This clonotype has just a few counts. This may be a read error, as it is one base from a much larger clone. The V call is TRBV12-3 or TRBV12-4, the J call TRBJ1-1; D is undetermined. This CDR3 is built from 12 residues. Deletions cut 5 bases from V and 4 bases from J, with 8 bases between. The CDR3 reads CASSGGATEAFF. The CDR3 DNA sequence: TGTGCCAGCAGTGGAGGAGCCACTGAAGCTTTCTTT.

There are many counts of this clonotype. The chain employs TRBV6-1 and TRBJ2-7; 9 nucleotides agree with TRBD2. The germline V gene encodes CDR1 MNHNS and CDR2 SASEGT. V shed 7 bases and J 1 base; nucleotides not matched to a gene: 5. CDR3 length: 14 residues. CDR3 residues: CASTGTSGSYEQYF. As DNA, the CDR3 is TGTGCCAGCACAGGAACTAGCGGGTCCTACGAGCAGTACTTC.

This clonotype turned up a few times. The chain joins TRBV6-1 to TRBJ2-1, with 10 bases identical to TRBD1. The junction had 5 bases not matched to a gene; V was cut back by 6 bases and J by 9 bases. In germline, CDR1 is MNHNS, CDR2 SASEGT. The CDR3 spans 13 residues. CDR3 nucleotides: TGTGCCAGCAGGAGGACAGGGGGACTTGAGCAGTTCTTC. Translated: CASRRTGGLEQFF.

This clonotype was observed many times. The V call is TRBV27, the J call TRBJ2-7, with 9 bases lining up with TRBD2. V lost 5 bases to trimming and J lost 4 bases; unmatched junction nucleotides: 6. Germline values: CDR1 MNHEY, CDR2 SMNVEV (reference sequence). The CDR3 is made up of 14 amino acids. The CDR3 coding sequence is TGTGCCAGCAGTCCGCGGGGGGGGGGTTACGAGCAGTACTTC. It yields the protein CASSPRGGGYEQYF.

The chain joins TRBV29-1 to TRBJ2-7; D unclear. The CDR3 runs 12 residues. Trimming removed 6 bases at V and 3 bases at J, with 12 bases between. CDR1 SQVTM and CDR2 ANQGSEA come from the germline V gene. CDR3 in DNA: TGCAGCGTAAAACTTTGGGGCTACGAGCAGTACTTC. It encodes CSVKLWGYEQYF.